This TCR beta chain appears in the sequencing data of a study of T cell clonality in common variable immunodeficiency. Broader study findings: Compared with controls, CVID subjects had fewer shared TCRbeta clones. Compared with healthy controls, CVID subjects showed increased TCRbeta clonality, mostly in about a third.

The table lists this clone with many counts. Its cognate antigen is unknown. The read falls 3 residues short of the CDR3 end, and the missing part is taken from the germline J gene. The method was immunoSEQ multiplex PCR; TCRdb's version includes in-frame clones alone and lacks a portion of them. Recorded here are 30,000 to 40,000 clones, none singletons. Germline V gene sequence: CDR1 SNHLY, CDR2 FYNNEI. This CDR3 is 16 amino acids long. J gave up 0 bases and V 3 bases, and 5 bases lay outside the gene matches. Heparinized whole blood, roughly 5 to 8 ml, came from each donor. This rearrangement joins TRBV2 to TRBJ1-1; 9 nucleotides agree with TRBD1. The sequence derives from a person between 18 and 75 years old in good health. Sequencing used peripheral blood mononuclear cells. The CDR3 is CASSDPGTGMNTEAFF. CDR3 DNA, as far as it was read: TGTGCCAGCAGTGACCCCGGGACAGGGATGAACACTGAA.